This entry is about one T cell receptor beta chain. What it recognizes is unknown. This sample was taken from a study of T-cell memory formation after mild COVID-19. Trimming removed 3 bases from V and 5 bases from J; junction bases left unmatched: 4. Looked up from germline, CDR1 is SGDLS and CDR2 is YYNGEE. The CDR3 consists of 14 residues. Whole-study findings and limits: CM and EM subsets held most contracting CD4+ clones; EMRA held CD8+ ones. Among clones peaking at day 37 in the second wave, SARS-CoV-2 specificity remained unconfirmed.

The authors produced TCR alpha and TCR beta cDNA libraries with sample barcodes and UMIs by 5'RACE using constant-segment primers. TCRdb recomputed calls from the 5' RACE reads with MiXCR, one row per CDR3 protein. This sample has 200,000 to 250,000 distinct CDR3 sequences, with more than 25% found just once. The sequence was obtained from an adult woman who had mild COVID-19 (a few samples of this study predate the infection). Cell type and time point are not known. Sequenced material: PBMCs or a T cell subset sorted from them (not recorded which). The J gene is TRBJ1-2, the V gene TRBV9; 10 nucleotides match TRBD1. The CDR3, as DNA: TGTGCCAGCAGCGAGCGGACAGGGGGTTATGGCTACACCTTC. This codes for CASSERTGGYGYTF. Together with reference TRBV9 and TRBJ1-2, the CDR3 gives the full variable domain: DSGVTQTPKHLITATGQRVTLRCSPRSGDLSVYWYQQSLDQGLQFLIQYYNGEERAKGNILERFSAQQFPDLHSELNLSSLELGDSALYFCASSERTGGYGYTFGSGTRLTVV.